This TCR beta chain was captured in a study of human T cells and chemical hapten exposure. As for the study in general: Small pooled library volume differences chiefly drove per-sample TCR yield variation.

On this clonotype: The junction and the germline gene differ at one end; a read error may be behind it.

In the study's own analysis: Counting gave a median of around 100,000 TCRs per sample, with values ranging from about 23,224 to 700,000. TCRdb passed the RACE reads through MiXCR, listing each CDR3 protein once. TCRdb assigned the V and J calls; the authors' analysis was not used. The sample lists 65,000 to 95,000 distinct CDR3 sequences; around 9.3% were seen once. Time point reported: healthy volunteer bleed at 6 weeks. Before extraction, the whole blood was not fractionated, and total RNA was taken from it. The CDR3 totals 13 residues. Germline V lookup: CDR1 SGHDN, CDR2 FVKESK. The rearrangement joins TRBV14 to TRBJ1-1; D is undetermined. The clonotype was recovered from a female donor in good health. Some clones in this sample may be carry-over from other donors' samples. Sequencing was done on a sample of whole blood. DNA of the CDR3: TGTGCCAGCAACCAAGAGATTATCACTGAAGCTTTCTTT. Its protein product is CASNQEIITEAFF.